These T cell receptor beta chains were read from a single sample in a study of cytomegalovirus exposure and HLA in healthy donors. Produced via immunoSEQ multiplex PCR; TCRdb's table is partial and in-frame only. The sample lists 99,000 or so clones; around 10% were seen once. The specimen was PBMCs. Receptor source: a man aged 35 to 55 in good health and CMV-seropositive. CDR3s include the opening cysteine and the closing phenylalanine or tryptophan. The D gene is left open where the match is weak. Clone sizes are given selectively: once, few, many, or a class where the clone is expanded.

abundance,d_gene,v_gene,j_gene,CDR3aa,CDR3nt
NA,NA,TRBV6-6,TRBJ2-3,CASSYQGTSTDTQYF,TGTGCCAGCAGTTATCAGGGCACAAGCACAGATACGCAGTATTTT
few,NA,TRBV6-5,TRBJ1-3,CASSYDRGTYGNTIYF,TGTGCCAGCAGTTACGACCGTGGGACATATGGAAACACCATATATTTT
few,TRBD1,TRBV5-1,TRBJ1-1,CASSRQGGTEAFF,TGCGCCAGCAGTAGACAGGGGGGAACTGAAGCTTTCTTT
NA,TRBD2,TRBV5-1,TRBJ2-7,CASSPFLAGSYEQYF,TGCGCCAGCAGCCCGTTCCTAGCGGGGAGCTACGAGCAGTACTTC
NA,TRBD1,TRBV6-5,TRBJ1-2,CASSYLRTGGDYGYTF,TGTGCCAGCAGTTACCTCAGGACAGGGGGAGACTATGGCTACACCTTC
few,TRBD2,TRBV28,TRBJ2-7,CASRGGLAGSGSYEQYF,TGTGCCAGCAGGGGGGGACTAGCGGGATCTGGCTCCTACGAGCAGTACTTC
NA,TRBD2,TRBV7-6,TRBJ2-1,CASSLTGGYNEQFF,TGTGCCAGCAGCTTAACGGGAGGGTACAATGAGCAGTTCTTC
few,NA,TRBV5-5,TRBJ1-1,CASSLGRPNTEAFF,TGTGCCAGCAGCTTGGGCAGGCCGAACACTGAAGCTTTCTTT
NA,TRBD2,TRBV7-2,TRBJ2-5,CASSPGTSGRPGRETQYF,TGTGCCAGCAGCCCTGGGACTAGCGGGAGGCCCGGGAGAGAGACCCAGTACTTC
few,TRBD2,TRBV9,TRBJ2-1,CASSPGGGGAYNEQFF,TGTGCCAGCAGCCCCGGGGGCGGGGGGGCCTACAATGAGCAGTTCTTC
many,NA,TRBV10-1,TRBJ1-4,CASTGLLNEKLFF,TGCGCCTCAACGGGACTCCTTAATGAAAAACTGTTTTTT
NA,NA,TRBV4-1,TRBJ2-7,CASSPDLGAGAYEQYF,TGCGCCAGCAGCCCTGATCTCGGAGCCGGGGCCTACGAGCAGTACTTC
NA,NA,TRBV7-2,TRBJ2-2,CASSTQASYTTGELFF,TGTGCCAGCAGCACGCAGGCTAGCTATACTACCGGGGAGCTGTTTTTT
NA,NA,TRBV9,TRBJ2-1,CASSPEGPRYNEQFF,TGTGCCAGCAGCCCGGAGGGCCCCAGGTACAATGAGCAGTTCTTC
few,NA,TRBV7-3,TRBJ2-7,CASSLNMESSYEQYF,TGTGCCAGCAGCTTAAATATGGAGAGCTCCTACGAGCAGTACTTC
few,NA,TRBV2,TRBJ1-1,CASMAALMSAEAFF,TGTGCCAGCATGGCAGCTCTCATGAGCGCTGAAGCTTTCTTT
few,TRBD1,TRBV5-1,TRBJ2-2,CASSTTTGGNTGELFF,TGCGCCAGCAGTACCACGACAGGGGGTAACACCGGGGAGCTGTTTTTT
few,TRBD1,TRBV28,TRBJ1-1,CASSWGQGMRTEAFF,TGTGCCAGCAGTTGGGGACAGGGTATGAGGACTGAAGCTTTCTTT
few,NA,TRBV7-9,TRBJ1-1,CASSEGGGTEAFF,TGTGCCAGCAGCGAGGGAGGGGGAACTGAAGCTTTCTTT
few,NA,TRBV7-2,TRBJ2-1,CASSLVGGGDNEQFF,TGTGCCAGCAGCTTGGTCGGCGGCGGGGACAATGAGCAGTTCTTC
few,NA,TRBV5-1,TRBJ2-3,CASSFPRADTQYF,TGCGCCAGCAGCTTTCCCCGGGCAGATACGCAGTATTTT
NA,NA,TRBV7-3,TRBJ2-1,CASSLMSGPYNEQFF,TGTGCCAGCAGCTTAATGAGCGGGCCCTACAATGAGCAGTTCTTC
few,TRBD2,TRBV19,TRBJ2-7,CASSIRGGMITGSTTREQYF,TGTGCCAGTAGTATTCGGGGGGGGATGATTACAGGGTCAACTACGAGAGAGCAGTACTTC
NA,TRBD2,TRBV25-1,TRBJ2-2,CASSELGGKGTGELFF,TGTGCCAGCAGTGAATTGGGAGGGAAGGGCACCGGGGAGCTGTTTTTT
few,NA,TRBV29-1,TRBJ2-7,CSVEEGLWREQYF,TGCAGCGTTGAAGAGGGGTTATGGAGGGAGCAGTACTTC
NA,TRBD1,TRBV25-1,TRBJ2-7,CASSATGADYEQYF,TGTGCCAGCAGTGCAACAGGGGCGGACTACGAGCAGTACTTC